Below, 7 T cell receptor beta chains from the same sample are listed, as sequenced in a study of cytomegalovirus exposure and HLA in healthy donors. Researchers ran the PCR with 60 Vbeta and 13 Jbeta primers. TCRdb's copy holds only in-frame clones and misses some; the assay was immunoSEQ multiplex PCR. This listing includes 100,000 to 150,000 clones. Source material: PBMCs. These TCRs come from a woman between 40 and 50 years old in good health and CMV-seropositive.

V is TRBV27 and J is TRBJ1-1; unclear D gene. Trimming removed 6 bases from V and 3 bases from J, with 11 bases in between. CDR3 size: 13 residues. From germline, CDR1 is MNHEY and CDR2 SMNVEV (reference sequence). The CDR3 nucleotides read TGTGCCAGCAGCCCCGCCGGGTACACTGAAGCTTTCTTT. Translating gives CASSPAGYTEAFF.

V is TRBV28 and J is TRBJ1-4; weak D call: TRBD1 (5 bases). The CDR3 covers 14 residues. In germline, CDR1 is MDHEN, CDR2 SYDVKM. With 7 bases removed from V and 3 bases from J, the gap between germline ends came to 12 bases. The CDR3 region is CASNGQGSNEKLFF. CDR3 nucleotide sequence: TGTGCCAGCAATGGGCAGGGATCTAATGAAAAACTGTTTTTT.

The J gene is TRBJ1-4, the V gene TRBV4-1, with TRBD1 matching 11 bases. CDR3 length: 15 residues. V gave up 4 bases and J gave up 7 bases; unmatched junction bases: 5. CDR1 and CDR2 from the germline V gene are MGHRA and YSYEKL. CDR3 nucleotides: TGCGCCAGCAGCCTAAAGGGGACAGGGGGTGAAAAACTGTTTTTT. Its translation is CASSLKGTGGEKLFF.

CDR3 residues: CASRREGSEQFF. The CDR3 coding sequence is TGTGCCAGCCGGAGGGAGGGAAGCGAGCAGTTCTTC. The gene calls are TRBV13 and TRBJ2-1; 7 bases are a match to TRBD2. CDR3 length: 12 residues. Germline assignment: CDR1 PRHDT and CDR2 FYEKMQ (reference sequence). V gave up 8 bases and J gave up 10 bases; unmatched junction bases: 8. The full variable domain, rest sourced from reference TRBV13 and TRBJ2-1, is AAGVIQSPRHLIKEKRETATLKCYPIPRHDTVYWYQQGPGQDPQFLISFYEKMQSDKGSIPDRFSAQQFSDYHSELNMSSLELGDSALYFCASRREGSEQFFGPGTRLTVL.

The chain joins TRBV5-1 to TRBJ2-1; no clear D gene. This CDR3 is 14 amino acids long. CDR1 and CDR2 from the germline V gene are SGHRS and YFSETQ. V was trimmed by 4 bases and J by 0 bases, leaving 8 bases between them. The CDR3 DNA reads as TGCGCCAGCAGCACCCAGATCTCCTACAATGAGCAGTTCTTC. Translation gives CASSTQISYNEQFF.

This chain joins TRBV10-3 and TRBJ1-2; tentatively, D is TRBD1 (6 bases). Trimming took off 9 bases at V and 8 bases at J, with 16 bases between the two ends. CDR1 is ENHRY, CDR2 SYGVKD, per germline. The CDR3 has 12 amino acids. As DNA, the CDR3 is TGTGCCATAACGGACAGTCTTTGGGGCTACACCTTC. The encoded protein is CAITDSLWGYTF.

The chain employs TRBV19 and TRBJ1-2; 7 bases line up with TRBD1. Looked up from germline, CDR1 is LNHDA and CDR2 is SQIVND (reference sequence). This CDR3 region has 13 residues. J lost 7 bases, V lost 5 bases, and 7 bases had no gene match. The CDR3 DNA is TGTGCCAGTAGTTCTGACAGGGCGGCTGGCTACACCTTC. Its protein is CASSSDRAAGYTF.